The following is a TCR beta chain sequence with its context. Its matching antigen is unknown. This sample was taken from a study of cytomegalovirus exposure and HLA in healthy donors. General observations from the study: Confirmation in vitro established that three CMV-associated chains were specific for CMV antigens. Accounts indicate the classifier identified cytomegalovirus status with strong specificity and sensitivity. V- and J-gene trimming of TCR beta was linked (in a later analysis) to a missense DCLRE1C variant.

Use of 60 Vbeta and 13 Jbeta primers characterized the PCR. As processed by the authors: Per a later analysis, the number of unique TCR beta chains was around 80 million, of which 9 million to 12 million were shared. The method was immunoSEQ multiplex PCR; TCRdb's version includes in-frame clones alone and lacks a portion of them. That table is the source of V, J and clone size, and D and trimming were worked out from the DNA. The sample consists of fewer than 120,000 clones, just over 75% of them appearing once. The sample comprised PBMCs. The sequence was obtained from a man between 25 and 39 years old in good health and CMV-seropositive.

CDR3 amino acids: CASSSPRDTYEQYF. CDR3 bases: TGTGCCAGCAGCTCCCCTCGGGACACCTACGAGCAGTACTTC. V is TRBV7-2 and J is TRBJ2-7; a weak D match, TRBD1 (6 bases). This CDR3 spans 14 amino acids. Germline values: CDR1 SGHTA, CDR2 FQGNSA. V lost 4 bases and J 2 bases, leaving 12 bases between the germline ends.